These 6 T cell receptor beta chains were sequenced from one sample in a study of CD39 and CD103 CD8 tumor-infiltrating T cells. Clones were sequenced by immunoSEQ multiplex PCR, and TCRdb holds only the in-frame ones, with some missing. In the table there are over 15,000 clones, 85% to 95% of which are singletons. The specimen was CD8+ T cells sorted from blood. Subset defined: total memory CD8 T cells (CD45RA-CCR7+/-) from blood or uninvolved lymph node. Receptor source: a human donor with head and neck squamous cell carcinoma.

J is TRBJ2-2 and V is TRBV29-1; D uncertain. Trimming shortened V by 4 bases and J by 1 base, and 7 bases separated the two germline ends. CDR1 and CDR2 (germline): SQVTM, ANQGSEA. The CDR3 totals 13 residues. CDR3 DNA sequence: TGCAGCGTTGTTTGGGGGAACACCGGGGAGCTGTTTTTT. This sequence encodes CSVVWGNTGELFF.

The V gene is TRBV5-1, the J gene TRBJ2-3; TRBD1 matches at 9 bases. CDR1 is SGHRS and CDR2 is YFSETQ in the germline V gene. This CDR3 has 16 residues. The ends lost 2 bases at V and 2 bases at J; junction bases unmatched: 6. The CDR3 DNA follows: TGCGCCAGCAGCTTCACAGGGGGCGAATACACAGATACGCAGTATTTT. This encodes CASSFTGGEYTDTQYF.

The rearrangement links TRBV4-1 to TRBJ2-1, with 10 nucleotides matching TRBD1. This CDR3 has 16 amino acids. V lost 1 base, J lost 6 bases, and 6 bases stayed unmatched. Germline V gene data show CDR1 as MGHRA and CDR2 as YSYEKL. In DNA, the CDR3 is TGCGCCAGCAGCCAAGCCGGGACAGGGGAGAGCAATGAGCAGTTCTTC. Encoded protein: CASSQAGTGESNEQFF.

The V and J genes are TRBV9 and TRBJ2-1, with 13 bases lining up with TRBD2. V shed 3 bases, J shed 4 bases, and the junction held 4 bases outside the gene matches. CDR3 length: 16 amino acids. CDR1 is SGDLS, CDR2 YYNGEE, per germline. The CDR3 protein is CASSARLAGGYNEQFF. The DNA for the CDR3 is TGTGCCAGCAGCGCCAGACTAGCGGGGGGTTACAATGAGCAGTTCTTC.

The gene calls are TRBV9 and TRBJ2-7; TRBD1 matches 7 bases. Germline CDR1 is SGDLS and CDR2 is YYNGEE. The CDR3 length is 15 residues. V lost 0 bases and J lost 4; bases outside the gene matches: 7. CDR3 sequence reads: CASSVGRDRNYEQYF. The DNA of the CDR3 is TGTGCCAGCAGCGTAGGCCGGGACAGAAATTACGAGCAGTACTTC.

CDR3 coding DNA: TGTGCCAGCAGTTTCTCGGGGGCAGGGGGCTACGAGCAGTACTTC. Amino acids: CASSFSGAGGYEQYF. V gene TRBV27 combines with J gene TRBJ2-7; D possibly corresponds to TRBD1 (7 bases). Germline V gene lookup returns CDR1 MNHEY and CDR2 SMNVEV (reference sequence). V lost 3 bases, J lost 3 bases, and 15 bases lay in between. This CDR3 is built from 15 residues.